The rows below give T cell receptor beta chains drawn from one sample of a study of patients and donors after allogeneic stem cell transplantation. TCRdb redid the calling of the RT-PCR reads with MiXCR, one entry per CDR3 protein. Of approximately 410,000 distinct CDR3 sequences in the sample, roughly 17% are singletons; the top ten hold 7.2%. The specimen sequenced was blood, either unsorted or a sorted T cell fraction (not recorded which). Receptors were obtained from a human donor who was either an allogeneic HSCT recipient or a stem cell or donor lymphocyte infusion donor (not recorded which). It is not recorded whose cells these are; they may come from a transplant donor. Each CDR3 is given with its conserved first and last residue. Not all rows give a size; the values are once, few, many and, for expanded clones, a class.

V gene | clone size | CDR3 protein
TRBV12-3/TRBV12-4 | - | CASSPLAERGDTQYF
TRBV6-1 | - | CASSLRTVTEAFF
TRBV24-1 | many | CATSDRGQGRTGELFF
TRBV11-2 | many | CASSLIYPPYNEQFF
TRBV25-1 | - | CASSDRLTGGSQETQYF
TRBV20-1 | - | CSARDGLAGNTGELFF
TRBV5-1 | - | CASSLRSGGYEQYF
TRBV2 | few | CASIQNGVRTDTQYF
TRBV4-1 | few | CASSQDDQGYEQYF
TRBV12-5 | few | CASGSGQSLYGYTF
TRBV12-3/TRBV12-4 | few | CASRTTAHSGNTIYF
TRBV29-1 | few | CSVVGQETYEQYF
TRBV27 | many | CASSLWGRTNQPQHF
TRBV9 | - | CASRRGEGGTQYF
TRBV5-1 | - | CASSFGQGARGYTF
TRBV6-1 | few | CASSVLGGARTGELFF
TRBV29-1 | - | CSVRDRDGYTF
TRBV20-1 | few | CSARAVTGQETQYF
TRBV6-1 | - | CASTGMPYEQYF
TRBV4-1 | - | CASSIRTSAFQETQYF
TRBV2 | - | CASSGGGNGELFF
TRBV19 | many | CASTSASQVQPYEQYF
TRBV20-1 | - | CSARPTGRQRNEQFF
TRBV18 | - | CASSPDRGSSFF
TRBV4-3 | - | CASSQDLRTPGYTF
TRBV20-1 | few | CSAPESPGELFF
TRBV7-9 | few | CASSPSGRGGGIGTQYF
TRBV20-1 | - | CSARDSRGGTDTQYF
TRBV20-1 | many | CSARVDSPYNEQFF
TRBV6-5 | - | CASSGGGNEQYF
TRBV9 | few | CASSSQSGGGADTQYF
TRBV29-1 | few | CSALTGTSYEQYF
TRBV7-9 | - | CASSHTDRENTEAFF
TRBV5-1 | - | CASSLALHNADTQYF
TRBV6-2/TRBV6-3 | few | CASGRQGNQPQHF
TRBV19 | few | CASSIALAAYEQYF
TRBV27 | few | CASRQGTNSPLHF
TRBV10-2 | - | CASFGASGTYEQYF
TRBV29-1 | - | CSVDGGAGINNEQFF
TRBV18 | few | CASSPKQGEQYF
TRBV3-1 | - | CASSRRGAGSGNTIYF
TRBV4-2 | few | CASSQTRPPGTGNTEAFF
TRBV5-1 | - | CASSYDRGDEKLFF
TRBV20-1 | - | CSARGGFSEQFF
TRBV6-5 | few | CASSYLGGQETQYF
TRBV12-3/TRBV12-4 | many | CASSYGTGGQPQHF
TRBV18 | - | CASSPPPGHPQETQYF
TRBV9 | - | CASSAEQGEKGDTEAFF